A selection of T cell receptor beta chains follows, all from one sample in a study of metastatic and nonmetastatic thyroid tumors. TCRdb used MiXCR to call clones anew from the PCR reads. The data contain 20,000 or so clones, roughly 22% of them seen just once; the ten biggest clones take up about 8.1%. What was sequenced was adjacent normal tissue. These TCRs come from a female donor with papillary thyroid cancer or a benign thyroid nodule (not recorded which). Some clones in this sample may be carry-over from other donors' samples. CDR3s include the opening cysteine and the closing phenylalanine or tryptophan. The D gene is left open where the match is weak. Rows may omit the clone size; those that give it use once, few, many or a size class.

size | J | D | V | CDR3 | DNA
few | TRBJ2-3 | TRBD2 | TRBV6-1 | CASSQRDGAGTDTQNF | TGTGCCAGCAGTCAGCGGGACGGCGCGGGCACAGATACGCAGAATTTT
many | TRBJ2-7 | TRBD2 | TRBV6-6 | CASSYTQLAGNYEQYF | TGTGCCAGCAGTTACACCCAACTAGCGGGGAATTACGAGCAGTACTTC
- | TRBJ2-2 | TRBD2 | TRBV27 | CASTRLAGLTGELFF | TGTGCCAGCACTAGACTAGCGGGCCTCACCGGGGAGCTGTTTTTT
- | TRBJ2-3 | TRBD1 | TRBV12-5 | CASGLPPGQGWSDTQYF | TGTGCTAGTGGTTTGCCCCCCGGACAGGGTTGGTCAGATACGCAGTATTTT
many | TRBJ1-1 | - | TRBV29-1 | CSVVAAAEKAFF | TGCAGCGTTGTGGCTGCCGCAGAGAAAGCTTTCTTT
- | TRBJ2-2 | TRBD2 | TRBV7-2 | CASSLGAGGTGELFF | TGTGCCAGCAGCTTAGGCGCGGGAGGGACCGGGGAGCTGTTTTTT
- | TRBJ2-3 | - | TRBV6-1 | CASSEVCAGIADTQYF | TGTGCCAGCAGTGAAGTGTGTGCAGGGATCGCAGATACGCAGTATTTT
few | TRBJ1-1 | - | TRBV30 | CAWSVLPGNTEAFF | TGTGCCTGGAGTGTACTCCCAGGAAACACTGAAGCTTTCTTT
- | TRBJ2-5 | - | TRBV2 | CASSGQYQETQYF | TGTGCCAGCAGTGGACAGTACCAAGAGACCCAGTACTTC
- | TRBJ2-7 | - | TRBV2 | CASSEGVHYTPGEQYF | TGTGCCAGCAGTGAAGGGGTCCACTACACTCCGGGCGAGCAGTACTTC
- | TRBJ1-2 | - | TRBV7-3 | CASSRDTNYGYTF | TGTGCCAGCAGCCGAGACACGAACTATGGCTACACCTTC
few | TRBJ1-1 | - | TRBV19 | CATYVVRTEAFF | TGTGCCACCTACGTGGTTCGCACTGAAGCTTTCTTT
few | TRBJ1-1 | - | TRBV6-1 | CASSEYDRPNTEAFF | TGTGCCAGCAGTGAATATGACAGACCGAACACTGAAGCTTTCTTT
few | TRBJ1-2 | - | TRBV6-5 | CASSYSGGATGSGYTF | TGTGCCAGCAGTTACTCGGGTGGGGCTACAGGGAGCGGCTACACCTTC
once | TRBJ2-5 | - | TRBV20-1 | CSAREDFKETQYF | TGCAGTGCTAGAGAAGACTTCAAAGAGACCCAGTACTTC
- | TRBJ2-7 | TRBD2 | TRBV6-5 | CASGPLVAGGAYYEQYF | TGTGCCAGTGGGCCTTTGGTAGCGGGAGGGGCATACTACGAGCAGTACTTC
medium-sized | TRBJ2-2 | - | TRBV12-3/TRBV12-4 | CASSTNLAGELFF | TGTGCCAGCAGTACTAATTTGGCCGGGGAGCTGTTTTTT
- | TRBJ2-7 | - | TRBV20-1 | CSARVLDSLSYEQYF | TGCAGTGCTAGAGTGCTCGACTCCCTCTCCTACGAGCAGTACTTC
medium-sized | TRBJ2-1 | - | TRBV6-2/TRBV6-3 | CASSMVGTKQFF | TGTGCCAGCAGCATGGTTGGGACCAAGCAGTTCTTC
- | TRBJ1-5 | - | TRBV20-1 | CSARDRRQGNQPQHF | TGCAGTGCTAGAGATAGGCGGCAGGGAAATCAGCCCCAGCATTTT
few | TRBJ2-7 | - | TRBV10-3 | CAIRDNYEQYF | TGTGCCATCAGGGACAACTACGAGCAGTACTTC
many | TRBJ1-6 | TRBD1 | TRBV30 | CAWSEPGGVSPLHF | TGTGCCTGGAGTGAGCCAGGGGGCGTTTCACCCCTCCACTTT
medium-sized | TRBJ2-3 | - | TRBV6-5 | CASSHRPHVASGDTQYF | TGTGCCAGCAGTCATCGCCCACATGTAGCGAGTGGGGATACGCAGTATTTT
few | TRBJ1-2 | TRBD1 | TRBV30 | CAWSFTGTGNGYTF | TGTGCCTGGAGTTTCACCGGGACAGGGAACGGCTACACCTTC
- | TRBJ2-7 | TRBD1 | TRBV30 | CAWSSLGGVYEQYF | TGTGCCTGGAGCAGTTTAGGGGGCGTCTACGAGCAGTACTTC
medium-sized | TRBJ2-2 | - | TRBV19 | CASARVTGELFF | TGTGCCAGTGCCCGGGTTACCGGGGAGCTGTTTTTT
- | TRBJ2-7 | TRBD2 | TRBV27 | CASSSPGLAGYEQYF | TGTGCCAGCAGTTCACCGGGACTAGCGGGCTACGAGCAGTACTTC
- | TRBJ2-3 | TRBD1 | TRBV2 | CASSPRDRVQYF | TGTGCCAGCAGCCCCCGGGACAGGGTGCAGTATTTT
- | TRBJ2-3 | - | TRBV5-1 | CASSLGESAQYF | TGCGCCAGCAGCTTGGGGGAGTCGGCGCAGTATTTT
medium-sized | TRBJ1-4 | - | TRBV6-1 | CASRPTSLTGLLNEKLFF | TGTGCCAGCAGACCCACGAGTTTAACAGGATTACTAAATGAAAAACTGTTTTTT
few | TRBJ1-5 | - | TRBV6-4 | CASQYGTNSNQPQHF | TGTGCCAGCCAATACGGTACTAATAGCAATCAGCCCCAGCATTTT
medium-sized | TRBJ1-5 | TRBD1 | TRBV5-1 | CASSYDRGGQPQHF | TGCGCCAGCAGTTACGACAGGGGTGGTCAGCCCCAGCATTTT
few | TRBJ1-2 | TRBD1 | TRBV6-1 | CASSVRTGEYGYTF | TGTGCCAGCAGTGTGAGGACAGGGGAGTATGGCTACACCTTC
many | TRBJ2-1 | TRBD2 | TRBV13 | CASSATSGRTPSSYNEQFF | TGTGCCAGCAGCGCGACTAGCGGGAGGACACCGAGCTCCTACAATGAGCAGTTCTTC
- | TRBJ2-5 | - | TRBV6-1 | CASSITYQLETQYF | TGTGCCAGCAGCATTACATACCAGCTTGAGACCCAGTACTTC
few | TRBJ2-3 | - | TRBV6-2/TRBV6-3 | CASTLQSTDTQYF | TGTGCCAGCACCCTACAGAGCACAGATACGCAGTATTTT
many | TRBJ2-1 | - | TRBV6-2/TRBV6-3 | CASNLAPYNEQFF | TGTGCCAGTAACCTAGCGCCCTACAATGAGCAGTTCTTC
medium-sized | TRBJ2-2 | TRBD2 | TRBV6-4 | CASSNSAGGTGELFF | TGTGCCAGCAGTAACTCCGCGGGAGGCACCGGGGAGCTGTTTTTT
many | TRBJ1-2 | - | TRBV7-9 | CASSLAQGDGYTF | TGTGCCAGCAGCTTAGCGCAAGGGGATGGCTACACCTTC
many | TRBJ1-4 | - | TRBV7-8 | CASSGGPGIRGEKLFF | TGTGCCAGCAGCGGGGGCCCAGGGATTAGGGGCGAAAAACTGTTTTTT
- | TRBJ2-2 | - | TRBV10-1 | CASILAGPRGGELFF | TGCGCCAGCATCCTGGCGGGACCACGAGGCGGGGAGCTGTTTTTT
- | TRBJ2-1 | - | TRBV6-1 | CASTFSSGLLDEQFF | TGTGCCAGCACTTTCTCATCGGGACTTCTCGATGAGCAGTTCTTC
few | TRBJ2-1 | TRBD1 | TRBV7-2 | CASSLSMGQGAGEQFF | TGTGCCAGCAGCTTATCTATGGGACAGGGGGCAGGTGAGCAGTTCTTC
- | TRBJ2-7 | TRBD1 | TRBV7-2 | CASSLARTGESYEQYF | TGTGCCAGCAGCTTAGCCCGTACAGGGGAATCCTACGAGCAGTACTTC